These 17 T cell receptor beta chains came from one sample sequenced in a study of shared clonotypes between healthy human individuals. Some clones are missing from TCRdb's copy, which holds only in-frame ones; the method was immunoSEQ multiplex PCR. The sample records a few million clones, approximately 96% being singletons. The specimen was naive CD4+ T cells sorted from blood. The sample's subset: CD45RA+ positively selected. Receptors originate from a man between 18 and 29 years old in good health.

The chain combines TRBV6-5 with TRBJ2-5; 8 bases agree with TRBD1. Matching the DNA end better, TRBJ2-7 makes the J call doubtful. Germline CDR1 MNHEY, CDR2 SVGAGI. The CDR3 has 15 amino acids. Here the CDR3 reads CASRLDSGQGSEQYF. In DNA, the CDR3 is TGTGCCAGCAGACTCGACTCCGGACAGGGCTCCGAGCAGTACTTC.

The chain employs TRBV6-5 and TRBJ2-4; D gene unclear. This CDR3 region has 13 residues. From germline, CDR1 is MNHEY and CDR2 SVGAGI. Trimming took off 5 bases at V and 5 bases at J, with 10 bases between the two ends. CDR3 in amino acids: CASSLIRENIQYF. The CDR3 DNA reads TGTGCCAGCAGTCTAATAAGGGAAAACATTCAGTACTTC.

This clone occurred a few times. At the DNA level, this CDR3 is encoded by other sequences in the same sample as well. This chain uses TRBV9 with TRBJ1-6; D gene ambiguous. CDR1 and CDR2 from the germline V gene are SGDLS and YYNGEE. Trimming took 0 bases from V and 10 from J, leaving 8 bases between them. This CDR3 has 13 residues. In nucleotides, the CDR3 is TGTGCCAGCAGCGTAGTCCTGGGGTCACCCCTCCACTTT. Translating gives CASSVVLGSPLHF.

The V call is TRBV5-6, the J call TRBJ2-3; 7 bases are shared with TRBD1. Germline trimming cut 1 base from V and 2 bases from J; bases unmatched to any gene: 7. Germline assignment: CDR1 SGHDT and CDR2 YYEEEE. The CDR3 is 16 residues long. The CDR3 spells CASSLRTGRNTDTQYF. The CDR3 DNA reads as TGTGCCAGCAGCTTGAGGACAGGACGGAACACAGATACGCAGTATTTT.

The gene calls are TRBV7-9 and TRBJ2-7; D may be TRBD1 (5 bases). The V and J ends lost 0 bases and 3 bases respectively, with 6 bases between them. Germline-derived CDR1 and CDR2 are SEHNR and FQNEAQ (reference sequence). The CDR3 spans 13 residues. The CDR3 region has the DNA TGTGCCAGCAGCTTAGCAAGGGGCTACGAGCAGTACTTC. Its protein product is CASSLARGYEQYF.

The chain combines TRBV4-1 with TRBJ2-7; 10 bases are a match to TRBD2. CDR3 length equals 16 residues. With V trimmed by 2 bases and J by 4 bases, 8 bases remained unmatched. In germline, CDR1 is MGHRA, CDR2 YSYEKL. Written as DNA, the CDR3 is TGCGCCAGCAGCCAAATAGGGCTAGCGGGGGATTACGAGCAGTACTTC. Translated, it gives CASSQIGLAGDYEQYF.

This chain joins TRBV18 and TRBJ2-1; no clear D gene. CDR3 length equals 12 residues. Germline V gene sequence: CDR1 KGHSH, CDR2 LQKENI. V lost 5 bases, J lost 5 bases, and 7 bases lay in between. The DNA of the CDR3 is TGTGCCAGCTCATTCCCAAACAATGAGCAGTTCTTC. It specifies CASSFPNNEQFF.

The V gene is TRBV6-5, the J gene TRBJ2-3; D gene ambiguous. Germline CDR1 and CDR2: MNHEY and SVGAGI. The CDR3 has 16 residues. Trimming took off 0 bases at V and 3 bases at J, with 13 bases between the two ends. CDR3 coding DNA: TGTGCCAGCAGTTACTCGACCAGGCCTCTTACAGATACGCAGTATTTT. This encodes CASSYSTRPLTDTQYF.

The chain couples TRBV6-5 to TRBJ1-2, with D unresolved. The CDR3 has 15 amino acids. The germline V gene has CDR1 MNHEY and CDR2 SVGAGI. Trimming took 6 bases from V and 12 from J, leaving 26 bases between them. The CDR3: CASRGSDLGGGRDTF. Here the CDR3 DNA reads TGTGCCAGCAGGGGATCGGACCTAGGCGGAGGTCGGGACACCTTC.

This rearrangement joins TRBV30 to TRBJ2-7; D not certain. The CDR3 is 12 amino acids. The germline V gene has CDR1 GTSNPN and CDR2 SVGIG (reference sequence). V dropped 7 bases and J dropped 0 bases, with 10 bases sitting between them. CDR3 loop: CASHKSSYEQYF. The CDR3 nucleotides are TGTGCCTCCCACAAGAGCTCCTACGAGCAGTACTTC.

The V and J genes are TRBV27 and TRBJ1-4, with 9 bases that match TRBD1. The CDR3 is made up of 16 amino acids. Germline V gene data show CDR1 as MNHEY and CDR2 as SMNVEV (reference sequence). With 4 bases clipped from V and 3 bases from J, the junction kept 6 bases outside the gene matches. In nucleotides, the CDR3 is TGTGCCAGCAGTTGGGGACAGGGCGGGTCTAATGAAAAACTGTTTTTT. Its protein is CASSWGQGGSNEKLFF.

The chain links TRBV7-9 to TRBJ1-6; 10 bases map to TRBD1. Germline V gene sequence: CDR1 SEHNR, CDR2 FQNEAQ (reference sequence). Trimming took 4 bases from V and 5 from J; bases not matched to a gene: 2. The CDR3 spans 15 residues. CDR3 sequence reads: CASSWGTGDNSPLHF. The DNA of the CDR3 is TGTGCCAGCAGCTGGGGGACAGGGGATAATTCACCCCTCCACTTT. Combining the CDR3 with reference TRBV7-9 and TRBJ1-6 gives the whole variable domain DTGVSQNPRHKITKRGQNVTFRCDPISEHNRLYWYRQTLGQGPEFLTYFQNEAQLEKSRLLSDRFSAERPKGSFSTLEIQRTEQGDSAMYLCASSWGTGDNSPLHFGNGTRLTVT.

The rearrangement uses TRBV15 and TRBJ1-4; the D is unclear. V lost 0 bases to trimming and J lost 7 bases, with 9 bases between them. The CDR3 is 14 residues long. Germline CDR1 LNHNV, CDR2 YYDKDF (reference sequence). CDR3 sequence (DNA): TGTGCCACCAGCAGAGAAGGGTTTAGTGAAAAACTGTTTTTT. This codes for CATSREGFSEKLFF.

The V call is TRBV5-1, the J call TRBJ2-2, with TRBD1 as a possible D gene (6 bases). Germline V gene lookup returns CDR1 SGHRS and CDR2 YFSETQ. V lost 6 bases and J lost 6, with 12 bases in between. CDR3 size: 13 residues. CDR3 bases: TGCGCCAGCACCGAACAGGGCCCCGGGGAGCTGTTTTTT. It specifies CASTEQGPGELFF.

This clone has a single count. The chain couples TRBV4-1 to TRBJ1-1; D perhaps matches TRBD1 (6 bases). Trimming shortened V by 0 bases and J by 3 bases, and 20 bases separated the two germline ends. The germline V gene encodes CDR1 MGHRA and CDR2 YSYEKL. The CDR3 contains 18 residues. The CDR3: CASSQDPNTGNSYTEAFF. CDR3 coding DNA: TGCGCCAGCAGCCAAGACCCCAACACAGGGAACTCTTACACTGAAGCTTTCTTT.

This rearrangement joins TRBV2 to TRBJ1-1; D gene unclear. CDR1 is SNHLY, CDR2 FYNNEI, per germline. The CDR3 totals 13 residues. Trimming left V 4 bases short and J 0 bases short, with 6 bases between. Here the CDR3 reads CASSGIMNTEAFF. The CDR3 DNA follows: TGTGCCAGCAGTGGTATTATGAACACTGAAGCTTTCTTT.

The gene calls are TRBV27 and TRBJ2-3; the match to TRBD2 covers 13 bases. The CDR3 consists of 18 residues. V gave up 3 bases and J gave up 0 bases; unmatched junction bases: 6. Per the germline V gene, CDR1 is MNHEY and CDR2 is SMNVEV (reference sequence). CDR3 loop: CASSFSTSGRSSTDTQYF. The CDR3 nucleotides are TGTGCCAGCAGTTTTTCGACTAGCGGGAGGTCTAGCACAGATACGCAGTATTTT.